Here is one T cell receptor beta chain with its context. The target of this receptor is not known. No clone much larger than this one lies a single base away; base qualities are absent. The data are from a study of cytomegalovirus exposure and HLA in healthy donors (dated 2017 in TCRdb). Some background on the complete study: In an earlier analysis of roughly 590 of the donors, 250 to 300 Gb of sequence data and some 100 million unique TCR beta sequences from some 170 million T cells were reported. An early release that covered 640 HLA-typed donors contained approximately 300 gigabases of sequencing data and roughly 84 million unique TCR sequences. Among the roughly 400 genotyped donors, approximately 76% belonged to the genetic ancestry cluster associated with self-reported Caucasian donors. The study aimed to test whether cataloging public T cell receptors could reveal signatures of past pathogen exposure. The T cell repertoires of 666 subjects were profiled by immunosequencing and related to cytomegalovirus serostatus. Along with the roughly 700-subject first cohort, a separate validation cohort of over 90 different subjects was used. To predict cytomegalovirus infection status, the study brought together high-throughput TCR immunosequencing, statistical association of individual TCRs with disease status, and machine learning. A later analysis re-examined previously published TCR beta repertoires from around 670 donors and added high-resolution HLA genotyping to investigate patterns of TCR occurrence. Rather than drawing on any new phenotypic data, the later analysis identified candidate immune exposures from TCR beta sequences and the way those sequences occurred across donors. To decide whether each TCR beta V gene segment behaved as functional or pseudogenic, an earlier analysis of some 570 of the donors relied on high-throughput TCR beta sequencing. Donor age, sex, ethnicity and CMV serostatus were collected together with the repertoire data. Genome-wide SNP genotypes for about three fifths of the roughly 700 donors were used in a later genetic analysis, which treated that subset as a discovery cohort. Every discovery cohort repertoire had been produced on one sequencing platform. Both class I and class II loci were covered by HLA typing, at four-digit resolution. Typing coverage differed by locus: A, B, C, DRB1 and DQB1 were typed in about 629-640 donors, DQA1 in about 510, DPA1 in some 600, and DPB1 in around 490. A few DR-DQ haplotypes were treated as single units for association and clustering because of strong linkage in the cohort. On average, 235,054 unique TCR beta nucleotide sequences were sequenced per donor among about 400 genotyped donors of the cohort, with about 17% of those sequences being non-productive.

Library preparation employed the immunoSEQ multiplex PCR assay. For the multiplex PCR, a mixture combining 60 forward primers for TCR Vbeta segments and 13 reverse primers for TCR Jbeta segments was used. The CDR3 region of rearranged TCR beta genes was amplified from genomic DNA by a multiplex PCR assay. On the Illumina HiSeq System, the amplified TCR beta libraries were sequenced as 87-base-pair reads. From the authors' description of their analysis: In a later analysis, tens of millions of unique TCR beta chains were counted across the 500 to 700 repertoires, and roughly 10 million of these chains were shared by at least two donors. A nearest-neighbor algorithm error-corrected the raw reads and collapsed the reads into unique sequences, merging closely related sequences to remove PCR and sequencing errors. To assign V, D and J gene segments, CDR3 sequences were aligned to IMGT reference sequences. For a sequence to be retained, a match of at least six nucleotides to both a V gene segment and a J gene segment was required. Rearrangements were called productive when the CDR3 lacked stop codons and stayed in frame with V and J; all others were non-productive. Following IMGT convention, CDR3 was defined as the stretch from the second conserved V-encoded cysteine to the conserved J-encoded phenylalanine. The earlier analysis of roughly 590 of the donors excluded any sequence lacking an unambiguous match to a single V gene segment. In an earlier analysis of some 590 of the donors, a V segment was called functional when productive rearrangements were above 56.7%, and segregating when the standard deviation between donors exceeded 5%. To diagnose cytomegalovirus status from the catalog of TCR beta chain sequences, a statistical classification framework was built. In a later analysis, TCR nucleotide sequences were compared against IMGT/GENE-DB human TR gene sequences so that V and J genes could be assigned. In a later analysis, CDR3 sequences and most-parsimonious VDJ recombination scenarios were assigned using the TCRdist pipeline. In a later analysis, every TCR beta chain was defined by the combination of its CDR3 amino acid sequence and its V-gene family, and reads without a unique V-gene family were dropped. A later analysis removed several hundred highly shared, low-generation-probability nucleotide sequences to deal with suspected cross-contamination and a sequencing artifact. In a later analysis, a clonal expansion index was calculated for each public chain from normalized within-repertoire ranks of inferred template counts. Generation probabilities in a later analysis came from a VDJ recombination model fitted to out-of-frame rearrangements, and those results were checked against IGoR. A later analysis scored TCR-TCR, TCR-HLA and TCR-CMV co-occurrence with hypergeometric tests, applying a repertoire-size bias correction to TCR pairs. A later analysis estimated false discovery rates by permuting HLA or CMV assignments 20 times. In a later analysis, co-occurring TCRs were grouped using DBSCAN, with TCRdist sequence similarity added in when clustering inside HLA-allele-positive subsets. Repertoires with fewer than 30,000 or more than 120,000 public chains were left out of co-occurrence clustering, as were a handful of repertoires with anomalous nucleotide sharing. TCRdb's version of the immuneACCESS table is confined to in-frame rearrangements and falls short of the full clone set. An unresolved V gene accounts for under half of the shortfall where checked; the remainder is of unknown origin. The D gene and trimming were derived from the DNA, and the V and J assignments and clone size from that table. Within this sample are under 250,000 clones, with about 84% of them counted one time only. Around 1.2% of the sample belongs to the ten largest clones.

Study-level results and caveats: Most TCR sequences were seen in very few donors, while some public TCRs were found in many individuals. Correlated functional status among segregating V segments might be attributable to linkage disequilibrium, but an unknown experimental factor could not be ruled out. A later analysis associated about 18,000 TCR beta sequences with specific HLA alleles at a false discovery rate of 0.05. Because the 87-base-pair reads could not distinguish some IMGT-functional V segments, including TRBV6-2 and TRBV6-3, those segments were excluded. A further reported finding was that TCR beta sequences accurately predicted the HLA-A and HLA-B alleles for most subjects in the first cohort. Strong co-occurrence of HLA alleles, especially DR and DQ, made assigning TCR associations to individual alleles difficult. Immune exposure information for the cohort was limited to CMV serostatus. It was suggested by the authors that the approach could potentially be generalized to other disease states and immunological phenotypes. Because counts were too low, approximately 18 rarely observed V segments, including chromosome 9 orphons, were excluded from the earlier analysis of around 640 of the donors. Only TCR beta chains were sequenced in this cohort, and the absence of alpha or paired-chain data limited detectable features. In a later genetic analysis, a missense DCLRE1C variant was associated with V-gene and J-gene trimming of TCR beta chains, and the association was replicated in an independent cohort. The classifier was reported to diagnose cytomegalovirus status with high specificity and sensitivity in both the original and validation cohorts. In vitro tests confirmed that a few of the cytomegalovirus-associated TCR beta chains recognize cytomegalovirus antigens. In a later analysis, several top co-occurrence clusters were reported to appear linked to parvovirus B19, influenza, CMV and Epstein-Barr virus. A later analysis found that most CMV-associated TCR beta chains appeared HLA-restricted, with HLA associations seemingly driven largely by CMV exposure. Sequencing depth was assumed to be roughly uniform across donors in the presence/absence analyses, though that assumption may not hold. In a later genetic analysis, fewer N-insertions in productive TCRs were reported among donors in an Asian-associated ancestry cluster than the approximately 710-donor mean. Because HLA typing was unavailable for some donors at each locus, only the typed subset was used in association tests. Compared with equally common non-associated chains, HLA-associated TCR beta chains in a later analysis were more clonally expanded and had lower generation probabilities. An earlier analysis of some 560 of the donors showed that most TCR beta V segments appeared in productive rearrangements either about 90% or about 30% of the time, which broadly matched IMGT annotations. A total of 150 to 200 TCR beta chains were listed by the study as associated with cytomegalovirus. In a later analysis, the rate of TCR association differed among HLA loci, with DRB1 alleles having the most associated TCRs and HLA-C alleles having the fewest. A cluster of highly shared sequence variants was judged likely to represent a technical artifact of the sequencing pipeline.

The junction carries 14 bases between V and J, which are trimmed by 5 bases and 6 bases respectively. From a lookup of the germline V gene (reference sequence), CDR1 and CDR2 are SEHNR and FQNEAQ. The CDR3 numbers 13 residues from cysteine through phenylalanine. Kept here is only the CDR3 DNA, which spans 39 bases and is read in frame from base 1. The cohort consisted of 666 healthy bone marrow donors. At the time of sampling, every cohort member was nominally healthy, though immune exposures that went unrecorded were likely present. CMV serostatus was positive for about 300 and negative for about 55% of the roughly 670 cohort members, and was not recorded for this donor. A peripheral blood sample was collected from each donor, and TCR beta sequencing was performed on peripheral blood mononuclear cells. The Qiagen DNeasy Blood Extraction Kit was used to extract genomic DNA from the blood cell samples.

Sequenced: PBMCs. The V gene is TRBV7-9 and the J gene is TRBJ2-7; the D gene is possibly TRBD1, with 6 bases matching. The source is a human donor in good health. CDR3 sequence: CASSGDMPGEQYF. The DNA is TGTGCCAGCAGCGGGGACATGCCGGGCGAGCAGTACTTC. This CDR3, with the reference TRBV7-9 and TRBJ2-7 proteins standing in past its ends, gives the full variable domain DTGVSQNPRHKITKRGQNVTFRCDPISEHNRLYWYRQTLGQGPEFLTYFQNEAQLEKSRLLSDRFSAERPKGSFSTLEIQRTEQGDSAMYLCASSGDMPGEQYFGPGTRLTVT.